This is a list of T cell receptor beta chains from one sample in a study of shared clonotypes between healthy human individuals. Data came from immunoSEQ multiplex PCR; TCRdb stores just in-frame clones and leaves some out. The sample carries approximately 1.1 million clones, around 82% recorded once. The specimen was memory CD4+ T cells from PBMCs. Receptor source: a man aged 18 to 35 in good health. Some clones in this sample may be carry-over from other donors' samples. Both conserved end residues are part of each CDR3. Each record gives: J gene, V gene, clone size, D gene, CDR3 protein, CDR3 DNA. A D gene is named only where the DNA matches it firmly. Size values are once, few and many counts, or a class for expanded clones, and some rows have none.

TRBJ2-5 TRBV11-2 . TRBD1 CASSLTGRGKTQYF TGTGCCAGCAGCTTGACAGGGAGAGGGAAGACCCAGTACTTC
TRBJ2-5 TRBV29-1 . . CSVSAAQETQYF TGCAGCGTTTCAGCGGCACAAGAGACCCAGTACTTC
TRBJ2-7 TRBV5-6 . TRBD2 CASSRAGLAGDEQYF TGTGCCAGCAGCCGGGCGGGCCTAGCGGGGGACGAGCAGTACTTC
TRBJ2-5 TRBV5-1 . . CASNPYAALQETQYF TGCGCCAGCAACCCCTACGCGGCGCTACAAGAGACCCAGTACTTC
TRBJ2-3 TRBV5-4 . . CASSLDRESDTQYF TGTGCCAGCAGCTTGGACCGGGAGAGTGATACGCAGTATTTT
TRBJ2-4 TRBV7-6 few . CASSRPTGLIAKNIQYF TGTGCCAGCAGCCGACCCACAGGGTTAATAGCCAAAAACATTCAGTACTTC
TRBJ1-1 TRBV7-2 . . CASSLETGNIGYTEAFF TGTGCCAGCAGCTTAGAGACGGGCAATATCGGATACACTGAAGCTTTCTTT
TRBJ2-7 TRBV23-1 . TRBD1 CASSPRTGGYEQYF TGCGCCAGCAGTCCACGGACAGGGGGCTACGAGCAGTACTTC
TRBJ2-2 TRBV18 . . CASSPLRAENTGELFF TGTGCCAGCTCACCCCTCCGGGCCGAGAACACCGGGGAGCTGTTTTTT
TRBJ2-2 TRBV19 . TRBD2 CASSIGSVSGSIGELFF TGTGCCAGTAGTATAGGTTCCGTAAGCGGGAGTATCGGGGAGCTGTTTTTT
TRBJ2-3 TRBV6-6 . . CASSAPPTDTQYF TGTGCCAGCAGTGCCCCGCCTACAGATACGCAGTATTTT
TRBJ2-5 TRBV18 . TRBD1 CASSPGTGSYQETQYF TGTGCCAGCTCACCCGGGACAGGATCGTACCAAGAGACCCAGTACTTC
TRBJ1-5 TRBV5-1 . . CASSMQGNQPQHF TGCGCCAGCAGCATGCAGGGCAATCAGCCCCAGCATTTT
TRBJ2-1 TRBV27 . . CASSLNGENEQFF TGTGCCAGCAGTTTAAACGGAGAGAATGAGCAGTTCTTC
TRBJ1-5 TRBV5-4 . . CASSSAQPQHF TGTGCCAGCAGCTCCGCTCAGCCCCAGCATTTT
TRBJ2-7 TRBV6-6 . . CASSYRQGSSYEQYF TGTGCCAGCAGTTACCGTCAGGGATCCTCCTACGAGCAGTACTTC
TRBJ2-7 TRBV4-2 . TRBD2 CASSQSLTSGSYEQYF TGTGCCAGCAGCCAAAGCCTCACTAGCGGGAGTTACGAGCAGTACTTC
TRBJ1-1 TRBV9 . . CASSVAGLNTEAFF TGTGCCAGCAGCGTAGCGGGGTTAAACACTGAAGCTTTCTTT
TRBJ1-3 TRBV14 . . CASSPQGGNTIYF TGTGCCAGCAGCCCCCAGGGTGGAAACACCATATATTTT
TRBJ2-1 TRBV14 . TRBD1 CASSHWDRGRYNEQFF TGTGCCAGCAGCCATTGGGACAGGGGGCGTTACAATGAGCAGTTCTTC
TRBJ1-1 TRBV11-2 . . CASSRLPGLTEAFF TGTGCCAGCAGCCGCCTACCGGGTTTAACTGAAGCTTTCTTT
TRBJ2-3 TRBV18 . . CASSPPKSHSATDTQYF TGTGCCAGCTCACCACCGAAGTCTCACAGTGCCACAGATACGCAGTATTTT
TRBJ2-5 TRBV2 . . CASNRAVRETQYF TGTGCCAGCAATAGGGCTGTCCGAGAGACCCAGTACTTC
TRBJ2-5 TRBV5-1 . TRBD2 CASSWTGAGGRETQYF TGCGCCAGCAGCTGGACGGGGGCGGGAGGACGTGAGACCCAGTACTTC
TRBJ2-1 TRBV12-5 . TRBD2 CASGFLSAGGHNEQFF TGTGCTAGTGGTTTCTTATCAGCGGGAGGCCACAATGAGCAGTTCTTC
TRBJ2-5 TRBV9 . . CASSAGTYGTQYF TGTGCCAGCAGCGCGGGGACCTACGGGACCCAGTACTTC
TRBJ2-1 TRBV5-1 . TRBD1 CASSLWGTGNEQFF TGCGCCAGCAGCTTGTGGGGGACAGGCAATGAGCAGTTCTTC
TRBJ1-2 TRBV28 few TRBD1 CASRGERTGGGYTF TGTGCCAGCAGGGGGGAGAGGACAGGCGGAGGCTACACCTTC
TRBJ2-1 TRBV7-7 . . CASSLGSRTGEQFF TGTGCCAGCAGCTTAGGGTCTAGGACGGGTGAGCAGTTCTTC